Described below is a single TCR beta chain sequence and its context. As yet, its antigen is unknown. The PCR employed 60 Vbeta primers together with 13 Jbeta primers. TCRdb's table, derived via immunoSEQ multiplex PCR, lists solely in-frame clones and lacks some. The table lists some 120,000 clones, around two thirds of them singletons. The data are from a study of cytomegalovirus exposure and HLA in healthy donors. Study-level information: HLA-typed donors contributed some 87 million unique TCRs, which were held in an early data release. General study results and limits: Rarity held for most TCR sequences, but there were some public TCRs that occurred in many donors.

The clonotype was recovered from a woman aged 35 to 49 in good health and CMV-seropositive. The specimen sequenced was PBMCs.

Here the CDR3 DNA reads TGTGCCAGTAGTACACAACGGGGACTGGACAATGAGCAGTTCTTC. Translation gives CASSTQRGLDNEQFF. This chain connects TRBV19 to TRBJ2-1; TRBD2 is a possible D gene (6 bases). The CDR3 sequence is 15 residues long. Looked up from germline, CDR1 is LNHDA and CDR2 is SQIVND (reference sequence). V was cut by 4 bases and J by 5 bases, with 15 bases left in between.